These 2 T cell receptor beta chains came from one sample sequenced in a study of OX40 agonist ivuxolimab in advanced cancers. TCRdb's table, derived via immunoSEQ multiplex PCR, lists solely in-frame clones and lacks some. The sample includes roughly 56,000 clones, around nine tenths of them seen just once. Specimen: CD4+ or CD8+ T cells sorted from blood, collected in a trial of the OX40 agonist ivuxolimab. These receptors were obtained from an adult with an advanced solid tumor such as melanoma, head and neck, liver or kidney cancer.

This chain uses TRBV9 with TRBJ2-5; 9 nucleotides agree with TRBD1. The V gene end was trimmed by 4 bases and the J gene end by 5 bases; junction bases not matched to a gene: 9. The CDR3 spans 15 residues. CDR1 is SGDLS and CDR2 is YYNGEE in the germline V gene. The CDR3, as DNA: TGTGCCAGCAGCCCGACGGGACAGGGAGGGGAGACCCAGTACTTC. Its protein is CASSPTGQGGETQYF.

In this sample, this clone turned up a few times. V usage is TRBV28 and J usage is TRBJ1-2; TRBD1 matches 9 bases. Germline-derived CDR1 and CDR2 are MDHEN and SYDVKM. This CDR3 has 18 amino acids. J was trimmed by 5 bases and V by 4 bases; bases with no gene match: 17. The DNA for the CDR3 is TGTGCCAGCAGTTCGTGGCGTGGGACAGGGCTAGAAATTTATGGCTACACCTTC. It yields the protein CASSSWRGTGLEIYGYTF.